This TCR beta chain is drawn from a study of blood T cell repertoires in COVID-19. The overall study: Samples came from the United States, Italy and Spain, spanning acute and convalescent COVID-19. Nucleic acid was either cDNA or gDNA, and it came from T cells, B-cell-depleted T cells, or PBMCs.

As for this clone: The germline gene is not matched at one end of the junction; a read error may be the cause.

Participant age was roughly 18 to 90 years, and participants resided in roughly 25 US areas. Original processing methods: Reference gene primer amplification gave nucleated cell count estimates. Assay: immunoSEQ multiplex PCR; the TCRdb copy retains only in-frame clones and omits some. The DNA gave D and trimming, while V, J and clone size come from that table. The top ten hold over 0.95% of the sample, which has 300,000 to 450,000 clones, approximately 92% seen once. Sequenced sample: PBMCs or T cells enriched from blood (not recorded which). This receptor was obtained from a man aged 18 to 35 who had recovered from COVID-19.

The DNA of the CDR3 is TGTGCCACCAGCCTGCGGACTAGCGACGCCCTGGATTTT. It yields the protein CATSLRTSDALDF. The chain combines TRBV15 with TRBJ2-3, with TRBD2 matching over 9 bases. The CDR3 is 13 amino acids. Germline V lookup: CDR1 LNHNV, CDR2 YYDKDF (reference sequence).